The T cell receptor beta chain under discussion was sequenced for a study of blood T cell repertoires in COVID-19. Background on the study: Whether acute or convalescent, the COVID-19 samples came from the United States, Italy and Spain.

In the original analysis: By means of reference gene primer amplification, nucleated cell counts were estimated. Clones were read by immunoSEQ multiplex PCR, and TCRdb kept only the in-frame ones, dropping some. D and trimming come from the DNA, and the V and J calls and clone size come from that table. Among around 300,000 clones listed, approximately 85% were seen once. This clone was seen many times. The CDR3 has 15 amino acids. Trimming at V came to 1 base and at J to 3 bases, leaving 4 bases not matched to a gene. The germline gives CDR1 MNHNS, CDR2 SASEGT. This chain connects TRBV6-1 to TRBJ2-7, with 9 bases lining up with TRBD1. The sequencing input was peripheral blood. The TCR comes from a human donor in a cohort sampled during active COVID-19. CDR3 region: CASSEGTGVRYEQYF. CDR3 nucleotide sequence: TGTGCCAGCAGTGAAGGGACAGGGGTTCGCTACGAGCAGTACTTC.